This T cell receptor (beta chain) was captured by sequencing in a study of neurological immune-mediated disorders. Findings of the study overall: The expanded clones of different subjects shared no CDR3 amino acid sequences (suggesting private repertoires in all groups). Among 34 multiple sclerosis patients, 18 had repertoires that phylogenetic grouping placed in one related-CDR3 cluster, a possible signature.

As for this clonotype: Its antigen is unidentified.

Sequencing runs each yielded over 170 million TCR-beta sequences from 15-18 subjects. TCRdb processed the 5' RACE reads anew with MiXCR; each CDR3 protein has one entry. In the table there are some 60,000 distinct CDR3 sequences, roughly 3.5% of which are singletons. What was sequenced was PBMCs. The sequence was obtained from a young woman with multiple sclerosis.

DNA for the CDR3: TGCAGCGTTACCCCGAACGGGGACGGCTACACCTTC. This gives the protein CSVTPNGDGYTF. This rearrangement joins TRBV29-1 to TRBJ1-2; weak D call: TRBD1 (5 bases). Between the trimmed V and J ends, which lost 5 bases and 8 bases, there was a span of 15 bases. CDR3 length: 12 residues. Germline values: CDR1 SQVTM, CDR2 ANQGSEA.